This TCR beta chain was sequenced in a study of a mutant IDH1 vaccine in newly diagnosed glioma. Study overall: Treated patients had a mean age of about 44 years and a sex split that was roughly 60% male and 37.5% female. Earlier care involved radiotherapy, temozolomide, or both, and the majority received both. General study findings and limits: With respect to changes in top peripheral T cell clonotypes, pseudoprogression seemed unrelated.

Sample time point: baseline, week 1 (first vaccination visit). Indicated treatment: pre-vaccination baseline after standard-of-care therapy. The germline V gene has CDR1 MRHNA and CDR2 SNTAGT. The V and J ends lost 4 bases and 3 bases, in that order; junction bases with no gene match: 9. The CDR3 spans 16 residues. This table comes from immunoSEQ multiplex PCR, and its TCRdb copy is limited to in-frame clones, with some not included. Of under 35,000 clones in the sample, around nine tenths are singletons; the top ten hold around 4.8%. Comments on this clone: The antigen is unknown.

The J gene is TRBJ1-2, the V gene TRBV6-4; 9 nucleotides line up with TRBD1. This specimen consisted of PBMCs, obtained from a glioma patient treated with radiotherapy, temozolomide or both. This sequence originates from a woman between 35 and 50 years old with glioma. The CDR3 region is CASSVPQGQGDYGYTF. The CDR3 coding sequence is TGTGCCAGCAGTGTCCCCCAGGGACAGGGAGACTATGGCTACACCTTC.